This is a list of T cell receptor beta chains from one sample in a study of early T cells in non-severe SARS-CoV-2 infection. TCRdb reprocessed the 5' RACE reads via MiXCR and lists one record per CDR3 protein. The repertoire includes 56,000 or so distinct CDR3 sequences, around 8% of them detected once, and around 4.5% sits in the top ten. Source material: whole blood. Receptors were obtained from an adult who was a healthcare worker with PCR-confirmed SARS-CoV-2 infection or an uninfected control (not recorded which). Both conserved end residues are part of each CDR3. The order of the fields is D gene, J gene, V gene, clone size, CDR3 protein, CDR3 DNA. D genes are given only for firm matches. Size is stated for part of the rows, as once, few or many counts, or as a class when the clone is expanded.

TRBD2 | TRBJ2-3 | TRBV5-1 | many | CASSFESREVDTQYF | TGCGCCAGCAGCTTTGAGTCGCGGGAGGTAGATACGCAGTATTTT
TRBD1 | TRBJ2-4 | TRBV2 | - | CASSRTGDTNIQYF | TGTGCCAGCAGTCGGACAGGGGATACGAACATTCAGTACTTC
- | TRBJ2-6 | TRBV3-1 | few | CASGGENSGANVLTF | TGTGCCAGCGGCGGTGAAAACTCTGGGGCCAACGTCCTGACTTTC
TRBD1 | TRBJ2-7 | TRBV11-2 | few | CASTEIRGRGSYEQYF | TGTGCCAGCACAGAAATCAGGGGGCGTGGGTCCTACGAGCAGTACTTC
- | TRBJ1-5 | TRBV5-6 | - | CASSLGHRGPQHF | TGTGCCAGCAGCTTGGGACACCGGGGGCCCCAGCATTTT
- | TRBJ2-3 | TRBV6-2/TRBV6-3 | few | CASSYSGQGRVTDTQYF | TGTGCCAGCAGTTACTCAGGGCAGGGGCGAGTCACAGATACGCAGTATTTT
TRBD2 | TRBJ2-7 | TRBV28 | - | CASSVSGRADYEQYF | TGTGCCAGCAGTGTAAGCGGGAGGGCCGACTACGAGCAGTACTTC
- | TRBJ2-3 | TRBV2 | - | CASNFQDTQYF | TGTGCCAGCAATTTTCAAGATACGCAGTATTTT
- | TRBJ2-2 | TRBV5-1 | - | CASSIRPGELFF | TGCGCCAGCAGCATAAGACCGGGGGAGCTGTTTTTT
- | TRBJ1-1 | TRBV18 | few | CASSPAVLLNTEAFF | TGTGCCAGCTCACCAGCAGTGCTCCTGAACACTGAAGCTTTCTTT
- | TRBJ2-3 | TRBV29-1 | many | CSVAQPGDGGTDTQYF | TGCAGCGTTGCCCAACCCGGGGACGGAGGCACAGATACGCAGTATTTT
- | TRBJ1-5 | TRBV24-1 | many | CATPGERQPTLNQPQHF | TGTGCCACCCCCGGGGAGAGACAGCCAACACTCAATCAGCCCCAGCATTTT
- | TRBJ2-1 | TRBV7-9 | few | CATAGRGTYNEQFF | TGTGCCACCGCCGGAAGAGGTACCTACAATGAGCAGTTCTTC
- | TRBJ2-5 | TRBV5-1 | few | CASSLWAGSPQETQYF | TGCGCCAGCAGCTTGTGGGCGGGGAGCCCCCAAGAGACCCAGTACTTC
- | TRBJ1-6 | TRBV5-4 | many | CASSSRGTPSNSPLHF | TGTGCCAGCAGCTCGCGGGGGACACCCTCTAATTCACCCCTCCACTTT
- | TRBJ2-3 | TRBV5-1 | many | CASSLWRGRGDTQYF | TGCGCCAGCAGCTTGTGGCGGGGCCGAGGAGATACGCAGTATTTT
TRBD1 | TRBJ2-3 | TRBV20-1 | - | CSASGTGERGTDTQYF | TGCAGTGCTAGTGGGACAGGGGAAAGAGGCACAGATACGCAGTATTTT
TRBD1 | TRBJ1-5 | TRBV28 | - | CASSITGAEQPQHF | TGTGCCAGCAGTATAACAGGGGCTGAGCAGCCCCAGCATTTT
TRBD1 | TRBJ2-7 | TRBV15 | few | CATSRDRGLGEYF | TGTGCCACCAGCAGGGACAGGGGGCTTGGAGAGTACTTC
TRBD1 | TRBJ1-1 | TRBV2 | - | CASNTGDWTEAFF | TGTGCCAGCAACACAGGGGATTGGACTGAAGCTTTCTTT
TRBD1 | TRBJ2-7 | TRBV29-1 | - | CSVGQGNDEQYF | TGCAGCGTGGGACAGGGGAATGACGAGCAGTACTTC
- | TRBJ2-3 | TRBV19 | few | CASSIFIGGPDTQYF | TGTGCCAGTAGTATTTTCATCGGCGGGCCAGATACGCAGTATTTT
- | TRBJ2-2 | TRBV28 | few | CASSPLWGTSSDQNF | TGTGCCAGCAGTCCCCTTTGGGGAACGTCCTCTGACCAAAATTTT
- | TRBJ2-5 | TRBV5-6 | - | CASSGAGGGTQYF | TGTGCCAGCAGCGGGGCAGGTGGCGGGACCCAGTACTTC
- | TRBJ1-1 | TRBV11-2 | - | CASSFYNTEAFF | TGTGCCAGCAGCTTCTATAACACTGAAGCTTTCTTT
TRBD1 | TRBJ2-5 | TRBV29-1 | - | CSVGARGKETQYF | TGCAGTGTTGGGGCCAGGGGGAAAGAGACCCAGTACTTC
- | TRBJ2-2 | TRBV20-1 | many | CSARGHGYGELFF | TGCAGTGCTAGGGGGCATGGCTACGGGGAGCTGTTTTTT
- | TRBJ1-2 | TRBV5-1 | - | CASSSEGLWGYTF | TGCGCCAGCAGCTCCGAGGGTCTCTGGGGCTACACCTTC
TRBD1 | TRBJ1-4 | TRBV18 | - | CASSPLSGTGIEKLFF | TGTGCCAGCTCACCCTTATCCGGGACAGGGATTGAAAAACTGTTTTTT
TRBD2 | TRBJ2-2 | TRBV4-1 | few | CASSQEPYQRGFVGELFF | TGCGCCAGCAGCCAAGAGCCGTACCAGCGGGGGTTCGTCGGGGAGCTGTTTTTT
- | TRBJ2-1 | TRBV28 | many | CASSFERRNTNEQFF | TGTGCCAGCAGTTTCGAGCGAAGAAATACCAATGAGCAGTTCTTC
TRBD2 | TRBJ2-3 | TRBV12-3/TRBV12-4 | - | CASRVGTSGGTTDTQYF | TGTGCCAGCAGAGTAGGGACTAGCGGGGGGACCACAGATACGCAGTATTTT
- | TRBJ1-2 | TRBV9 | few | CASSVDREDGYTF | TGTGCCAGCAGCGTAGACAGGGAAGATGGCTACACCTTC
TRBD2 | TRBJ2-5 | TRBV20-1 | few | CSADILAGGQETQYF | TGCAGTGCTGATATACTAGCGGGAGGGCAAGAGACCCAGTACTTC
- | TRBJ2-1 | TRBV20-1 | few | CSARGGRDEQFF | TGCAGTGCTAGAGGGGGCAGGGACGAGCAGTTCTTC
- | TRBJ1-5 | TRBV7-8 | few | CASSLSTGPHQPQHF | TGTGCCAGCAGCTTATCAACGGGCCCTCATCAGCCCCAGCATTTT
- | TRBJ2-5 | TRBV9 | few | CASSVGWGTETQYF | TGTGCCAGCAGCGTAGGGTGGGGCACAGAGACCCAGTACTTC
- | TRBJ2-1 | TRBV9 | - | CASSLQSDRRAGINEQFF | TGTGCCAGCAGCCTACAGTCCGACAGGCGCGCCGGGATTAATGAGCAGTTCTTC
- | TRBJ1-4 | TRBV5-1 | few | CASRGSPGEKLFF | TGCGCCAGCAGAGGGAGCCCTGGGGAAAAACTGTTTTTT
TRBD2 | TRBJ2-3 | TRBV9 | few | CASSAVPGLAGRTDTQYF | TGTGCCAGCAGCGCAGTCCCGGGACTAGCGGGGCGCACAGATACGCAGTATTTT
- | TRBJ1-6 | TRBV28 | many | CASSFRGSPLHF | TGTGCCAGCAGCTTTAGAGGATCACCCCTCCACTTT
- | TRBJ2-6 | TRBV12-3/TRBV12-4 | many | CATKLGGVSGANVLTF | TGTGCCACCAAATTAGGTGGAGTATCTGGGGCCAACGTCCTGACTTTC
TRBD2 | TRBJ2-2 | TRBV19 | - | CASTGLAGAIGELFF | TGTGCCAGTACCGGGTTAGCGGGGGCGATCGGGGAGCTGTTTTTT
TRBD2 | TRBJ2-1 | TRBV9 | few | CASSATSGTSNEQFF | TGTGCCAGCAGCGCCACGTCCGGGACTAGCAATGAGCAGTTCTTC
TRBD2 | TRBJ2-5 | TRBV4-1 | - | CASSPSPQRGGQTQYF | TGCGCCAGCAGTCCAAGTCCTCAGCGGGGGGGACAGACCCAGTACTTC
- | TRBJ1-5 | TRBV27 | - | CASSTAGDSNQPQHF | TGTGCCAGCAGTACGGCAGGGGATAGCAATCAGCCCCAGCATTTT
- | TRBJ2-7 | TRBV24-1 | - | CATSDGLEQYF | TGTGCCACCAGTGACGGGCTAGAGCAGTACTTC
- | TRBJ2-1 | TRBV29-1 | many | CSVVQGAYNEQFF | TGCAGCGTTGTTCAGGGAGCCTACAATGAGCAGTTCTTC
- | TRBJ2-3 | TRBV5-6 | many | CASSLKGTDTQYF | TGTGCCAGCAGCTTGAAGGGGACAGATACGCAGTATTTT
TRBD1 | TRBJ2-1 | TRBV27 | - | CASSSRTGQSYNEQFF | TGTGCCAGCAGTTCCCGGACAGGGCAGTCCTACAATGAGCAGTTCTTC
- | TRBJ2-7 | TRBV12-3/TRBV12-4 | many | CASSFTRGTYEQYF | TGTGCCAGCAGTTTTACCCGGGGGACATACGAGCAGTACTTC
- | TRBJ2-1 | TRBV7-9 | - | CASSPRTDVNEQFF | TGTGCCAGCAGCCCTCGGACAGACGTTAATGAGCAGTTCTTC